This entry concerns a single T cell receptor (beta chain). The data belong to a study of blood T cell repertoires in COVID-19. Turning to the study itself: The United States, Italy and Spain were the sources of the acute and convalescent COVID-19 samples. PBMCs, B-cell-depleted T cells, or T cells provided the cDNA or gDNA that made up the material.

Under the authors' procedure: It was from reference gene primer amplification that nucleated cell counts were estimated. The repertoire was sequenced with immunoSEQ multiplex PCR; TCRdb's copy has only in-frame clones and lacks some. Clone size and V and J calls were adopted from that table, with D and trimming inferred from the DNA. The sample yields some 46,000 clones, 87% seen once. The origin of this receptor is a human donor in a cohort sampled during active COVID-19. Material for sequencing was peripheral blood.

The CDR3: CATSDPGQAVTDTQYF. The CDR3 DNA reads TGTGCCACCAGTGACCCCGGACAGGCGGTCACAGATACGCAGTATTTT. The genes are TRBV24-1 and TRBJ2-3, with TRBD1 matching 7 bases. Germline CDR1 reads KGHDR; CDR2 reads SFDVKD. The V segment lost 4 bases and the J segment 2 bases; nucleotides outside the gene matches: 8. The CDR3 consists of 16 residues.